The entry below describes one TCR beta chain. Germline-derived CDR1 and CDR2 are SNHLY and FYNNEI. V was trimmed by 6 bases and J by 5 bases, leaving 10 bases between them. The CDR3 length is 12 residues. Assay: immunoSEQ multiplex PCR; the TCRdb copy retains only in-frame clones and omits some. Of approximately 210,000 clones listed, around four fifths are singletons. The data stem from a study of blood T cell repertoires in COVID-19. Study context: Acute-phase and convalescent COVID-19 samples originated in the United States, Italy and Spain.

The clonotype was recovered from a man in his fifties or sixties with COVID-19, enrolled during active disease. The chain combines TRBV2 with TRBJ2-5, with a tentative D call TRBD1 (5 bases). Sequences were obtained from peripheral blood. The CDR3 coding sequence is TGTGCCAGCAGACCCCCAGGGGAGACCCAGTACTTC. This codes for CASRPPGETQYF.